This passage covers 26 T cell receptor beta chains from one sample sequenced in a study of cytomegalovirus exposure and HLA in healthy donors. 60 Vbeta and 13 Jbeta primers were used in PCR. This table comes from immunoSEQ multiplex PCR, and its TCRdb copy is limited to in-frame clones, with some not included. In the table there are some 150,000 clones, over 70% of which are singletons. The sample comprised PBMCs. The receptors derive from a man in his late teens or twenties in good health and CMV-seropositive.

The rearrangement joins TRBV27 to TRBJ2-1; 7 bases agree with TRBD2. The germline CDR1 and CDR2 sequences are MNHEY and SMNVEV (reference sequence). This CDR3 spans 14 amino acids. The V segment lost 3 bases and the J segment 7 bases; nucleotides outside the gene matches: 6. The DNA for the CDR3 is TGTGCCAGCAGTTTCGGACTAGGAACGAATGAGCAGTTCTTC. It yields the protein CASSFGLGTNEQFF.

This chain joins TRBV14 and TRBJ2-7; 10 nucleotides agree with TRBD2. The germline V gene encodes CDR1 SGHDN and CDR2 FVKESK. J gave up 4 bases and V 4 bases, and 7 bases lay outside the gene matches. The CDR3 is 15 residues long. Here the CDR3 reads CASSLSGLAVYEQYF. The CDR3 nucleotides are TGTGCCAGCAGCCTCTCAGGACTAGCGGTTTACGAGCAGTACTTC.

The rearrangement uses TRBV2 and TRBJ2-1; TRBD2 agrees at 9 bases. Per germline, CDR1 SNHLY and CDR2 FYNNEI. There are 16 residues in the CDR3. The ends lost 8 bases at V and 5 bases at J; junction bases unmatched: 13. The CDR3 DNA is TGTGCCAGCGAAAGTAGCGGGAGAGGCAAAAACAATGAGCAGTTCTTC. This sequence encodes CASESSGRGKNNEQFF.

This clone was counted a single time. The chain joins TRBV6-5 to TRBJ2-1; 11 nucleotides agree with TRBD1. The V gene end was trimmed by 3 bases and the J gene end by 6 bases; junction bases not matched to a gene: 4. CDR3 length: 15 amino acids. The germline V gene has CDR1 MNHEY and CDR2 SVGAGI. CDR3 in DNA: TGTGCCAGCAGTTATGGGACAGGGGGTATCAATGAGCAGTTCTTC. Its protein is CASSYGTGGINEQFF.

The chain carries TRBV9 and TRBJ2-1, with 10 bases lining up with TRBD2. V was pared by 0 bases and J by 7 bases, with 10 bases of the junction left unmatched. Germline-derived CDR1 and CDR2 are SGDLS and YYNGEE. The CDR3 runs 17 residues. Here the CDR3 reads CASSVGLAGTLLNEQFF. As DNA, the CDR3 is TGTGCCAGCAGCGTAGGACTAGCGGGTACCCTCTTAAATGAGCAGTTCTTC.

J is TRBJ2-5 and V is TRBV6-5; perhaps TRBD1 as D (6 bases). The DNA matches TRBJ2-7 better at its end, which makes the J call doubtful. This CDR3 is built from 14 residues. Germline CDR1 and CDR2: MNHEY and SVGAGI. In DNA, the CDR3 is TGTGCCAGCAGTCCCCAGACAGGACCCTACGAGCAGTACTTC. Translated, it gives CASSPQTGPYEQYF.

The genes are TRBV5-1 and TRBJ2-7; possible D gene TRBD1, 6 bases. The CDR3 loop spans 13 amino acids. V was shortened by 3 bases and J by 1 base, with 8 bases between the two germline ends. Germline V gene sequence: CDR1 SGHRS, CDR2 YFSETQ. The CDR3 nucleotides read TGCGCCAGCAGCTATGGACAGTCCTACGAGCAGTACTTC. It encodes CASSYGQSYEQYF. Based on the CDR3 plus reference TRBV5-1 and TRBJ2-7, the full variable domain is KAGVTQTPRYLIKTRGQQVTLSCSPISGHRSVSWYQQTPGQGLQFLFEYFSETQRNKGNFPGRFSGRQFSNSRSEMNVSTLELGDSALYLCASSYGQSYEQYFGPGTRLTVT.

This chain links TRBV7-2 with TRBJ2-6, with D hard to call. The CDR3 consists of 15 residues. Germline assignment: CDR1 SGHTA and CDR2 FQGNSA. With 5 bases removed from V and 1 base from J, the gap between germline ends came to 9 bases. CDR3 nucleotides: TGTGCCAGCAGCCAAATCGGTTCTGGGGCCAACGTCCTGACTTTC. Residues: CASSQIGSGANVLTF. Together with reference TRBV7-2 and TRBJ2-6, the CDR3 gives the full variable domain: GAGVSQSPSNKVTEKGKDVELRCDPISGHTALYWYRQSLGQGLEFLIYFQGNSAPDKSGLPSDRFSAERTGGSVSTLTIQRTQQEDSAVYLCASSQIGSGANVLTFGAGSRLTVL.

V and J are TRBV7-8 and TRBJ2-5, with D possibly TRBD2 on 6 matching bases. The CDR3 runs 13 residues. Per the germline V gene, CDR1 is SGHVS and CDR2 is FQNEAQ. V was pared by 0 bases and J by 11 bases, with 13 bases between. The CDR3 region is CASSLATRREQYF. CDR3 bases: TGTGCCAGCAGCTTAGCGACCCGGAGGGAGCAGTACTTC.

This chain connects TRBV19 to TRBJ2-7, with a tentative D call TRBD2 (7 bases). Germline V gene data show CDR1 as LNHDA and CDR2 as SQIVND (reference sequence). The CDR3 is made up of 16 amino acids. Trimming took 5 bases from V and 3 from J, leaving 20 bases between them. The CDR3 DNA reads TGTGCCAGTAGTCTGAGGGGGGGCAGCCTCCTCTACGAGCAGTACTTC. Protein: CASSLRGGSLLYEQYF. The full variable domain, completed using reference TRBV19 and TRBJ2-7, is DGGITQSPKYLFRKEGQNVTLSCEQNLNHDAMYWYRQDPGQGLRLIYYSQIVNDFQKGDIAEGYSVSREKKESFPLTVTSAQKNPTAFYLCASSLRGGSLLYEQYFGPGTRLTVT.

The V and J genes are TRBV7-9 and TRBJ1-3, with D tentatively TRBD1 (6 bases). CDR1 and CDR2 from the germline V gene are SEHNR and FQNEAQ (reference sequence). V gave up 5 bases and J gave up 4 bases, with 21 bases separating them. The CDR3 sequence is 17 residues long. Written as DNA, the CDR3 is TGTGCCAGCAGCGCAGGACGACAGGTGTCAATGGGAAACACCATATATTTT. Protein sequence: CASSAGRQVSMGNTIYF.

The chain employs TRBV7-2 and TRBJ1-5; a possible D gene is TRBD1 (6 bases). CDR3 length: 14 amino acids. The germline V gene has CDR1 SGHTA and CDR2 FQGNSA. V was trimmed by 5 bases and J by 4 bases, leaving 12 bases between them. As DNA, the CDR3 is TGTGCCAGCAGCCAACAGGGAGGGAATCAGCCCCAGCATTTT. Amino acid sequence: CASSQQGGNQPQHF.

This chain links TRBV19 with TRBJ2-7; tentative D call: TRBD2 (5 bases). V lost 5 bases and J 2 bases, leaving 19 bases between the germline ends. The CDR3 extends over 16 amino acids. Germline assignment: CDR1 LNHDA and CDR2 SQIVND (reference sequence). Written as DNA, the CDR3 is TGTGCCAGTAGTTTGAGTCGGCTAGCCGACACCTACGAGCAGTACTTC. Its translation is CASSLSRLADTYEQYF.

The chain employs TRBV7-6 and TRBJ2-7, with D uncertain. Per the germline V gene, CDR1 is SGHVS and CDR2 is FNYEAQ. V was cut by 3 bases and J by 2 bases, with 8 bases left in between. This CDR3 comprises 13 residues. The CDR3 DNA reads TGTGCCAGCAGCTTGAGAACAGCCTACGAGCAGTACTTC. Its translation is CASSLRTAYEQYF.

Points on this clone: The same CDR3 arises from other DNA sequences in this sample as well. The gene calls are TRBV18 and TRBJ1-5; TRBD1 aligns across 7 bases. CDR1 and CDR2 (germline): KGHSH, LQKENI. V was clipped by 3 bases and J by 2 bases; unmatched bases: 1. CDR3 length: 14 residues. CDR3 DNA sequence: TGTGCCAGCTCACCCCAGGGGGGCAATCAGCCCCAGCATTTT. Its protein product is CASSPQGGNQPQHF.

This clone was observed many times. V and J are TRBV5-1 and TRBJ2-6, with 10 nucleotides matching TRBD1. The V and J ends lost 3 bases and 0 bases, in that order; junction bases with no gene match: 0. This CDR3 is built from 16 residues. Per germline, CDR1 SGHRS and CDR2 YFSETQ. The CDR3 sequence is CASSWTGGSGANVLTF. CDR3 in DNA: TGCGCCAGCAGCTGGACAGGGGGCTCTGGGGCCAACGTCCTGACTTTC. The entire variable domain, with the rest obtained from reference TRBV5-1 and TRBJ2-6, is as follows: KAGVTQTPRYLIKTRGQQVTLSCSPISGHRSVSWYQQTPGQGLQFLFEYFSETQRNKGNFPGRFSGRQFSNSRSEMNVSTLELGDSALYLCASSWTGGSGANVLTFGAGSRLTVL.

The chain carries TRBV2 and TRBJ1-2; perhaps TRBD1 as D (5 bases). The CDR3 runs 13 residues. Trimming cost V 6 bases and J 2 bases, with 10 bases left between them. Germline V gene data show CDR1 as SNHLY and CDR2 as FYNNEI. The CDR3 coding sequence is TGTGCCAGCAGCCTCGACAGAAACTATGGCTACACCTTC. This codes for CASSLDRNYGYTF. The full variable domain, in which reference TRBV2 and TRBJ1-2 provide the parts outside the CDR3, is EPEVTQTPSHQVTQMGQEVILRCVPISNHLYFYWYRQILGQKVEFLVSFYNNEISEKSEIFDDQFSVERPDGSNFTLKIRSTKLEDSAMYFCASSLDRNYGYTFGSGTRLTVV.

Only a few counts were recorded for this clone. The chain uses TRBV6-1 and TRBJ1-1; D is uncertain. Trimming pared 6 bases from V and 0 bases from J, leaving 8 bases between. This CDR3 has 13 residues. Germline values: CDR1 MNHNS, CDR2 SASEGT. The CDR3 DNA follows: TGTGCCAGCAGGATAAACATGAACACTGAAGCTTTCTTT. Amino acids: CASRINMNTEAFF.

The chain uses TRBV7-7 and TRBJ1-2; 12 bases fit TRBD1. The CDR3 length is 15 residues. With V trimmed by 0 bases and J by 8 bases, 4 bases remained unmatched. Per germline, CDR1 SSHAT and CDR2 FNYEAQ (reference sequence). The CDR3 loop reads CASSLAGQGADGYTF. The CDR3 DNA reads TGTGCCAGCAGCTTAGCGGGACAGGGGGCCGACGGCTACACCTTC.

This chain uses TRBV4-3 with TRBJ2-7; 10 bases match TRBD1. Losses at the gene ends were 4 bases for V and 2 bases for J; bases not matched to a gene: 8. Germline assignment: CDR1 LGHNA and CDR2 YSLEER. This CDR3 is 16 amino acids long. CDR3 nucleotides: TGCGCCAGCAGCCGTGGGCGTGGGACAGGGGCCTACGAGCAGTACTTC. Residues: CASSRGRGTGAYEQYF.

The sample holds a few counts of this clone. The same CDR3 is also encoded by other DNA sequences in this sample. The chain uses TRBV7-9 and TRBJ2-1; TRBD2 aligns across 13 bases. Germline V gene sequence: CDR1 SEHNR, CDR2 FQNEAQ (reference sequence). V gave up 1 base and J gave up 12 bases; unmatched junction bases: 6. This CDR3 is 15 amino acids long. The CDR3 region is CASSLGWTSGSPQFF. The CDR3 DNA reads as TGTGCCAGCAGCTTAGGTTGGACTAGCGGGAGCCCGCAGTTCTTC.

This clone was counted between two and nine times. CDR3 coding DNA: TGTGCCAGCAGTTACACAGGGGCCGTCGAGGGGACCCAGTACTTC. Its translation: CASSYTGAVEGTQYF. The chain is built from TRBV6-5 and TRBJ2-5; TRBD1 agrees at 7 bases. The V segment lost 2 bases and the J segment 7 bases; nucleotides outside the gene matches: 10. The CDR3 sequence is 15 residues long. From germline, CDR1 is MNHEY and CDR2 SVGAGI.

V is TRBV19 and J is TRBJ2-7, with D possibly being TRBD2 (5 bases). The germline CDR1 and CDR2 sequences are LNHDA and SQIVND (reference sequence). The CDR3 spans 11 residues. The V gene lost 3 bases and the J gene lost 5 bases, with 5 bases spanning the gap. CDR3 sequence (DNA): TGTGCCAGTAGTATGCGGGACGAGCAGTACTTC. It encodes CASSMRDEQYF.

This sequence joins TRBV10-3 and TRBJ2-3, with 8 bases lining up with TRBD2. V shed 3 bases, J shed 1 base, and the junction held 6 bases outside the gene matches. The CDR3 is 16 amino acids. Germline CDR1 reads ENHRY; CDR2 reads SYGVKD. CDR3 region: CAISDKLAERTDTQYF. The CDR3 bases are TGTGCCATCAGTGACAAACTAGCGGAGCGCACAGATACGCAGTATTTT.

This rearrangement joins TRBV27 to TRBJ2-6; D unclear. V was shortened by 5 bases and J by 2 bases, with 7 bases between the two germline ends. Germline CDR1 reads MNHEY; CDR2 reads SMNVEV (reference sequence). This CDR3 spans 14 amino acids. The CDR3 DNA is TGTGCCAGCAGTGGCATACCTGGGGCCAACGTCCTGACTTTC. This gives the protein CASSGIPGANVLTF. The full variable domain, in which reference TRBV27 and TRBJ2-6 provide the parts outside the CDR3, is EAQVTQNPRYLITVTGKKLTVTCSQNMNHEYMSWYRQDPGLGLRQIYYSMNVEVTDKGDVPEGYKVSRKEKRNFPLILESPSPNQTSLYFCASSGIPGANVLTFGAGSRLTVL.

Only one count was recorded for this clone. CDR3 region: CASSYRSYSTDTQYF. The CDR3 DNA reads as TGTGCCAGCAGTTACCGGTCCTACAGCACAGATACGCAGTATTTT. The V and J genes are TRBV6-5 and TRBJ2-3; D not resolved. CDR1 MNHEY and CDR2 SVGAGI come from the germline V gene. The V and J ends lost 2 bases and 0 bases respectively, with 9 bases between them. CDR3 length: 15 residues.